The 30 T cell receptor beta chains reported below all come from one sample, sequenced in a study of vaccination and CD4 T cells after COVID-19. The Oncomine TCR Beta short-read assay sequenced DNA from cultured CD4+ T cells. TCRdb independently ran MiXCR on the PCR reads; one entry per CDR3 protein. In the table there are over 9,000 distinct CDR3 sequences, approximately 30% of which are singletons. Described treatment: approximately nine-day PBMC culture with coronavirus spike peptide pools or control peptides (ViraFEST assay). No antigens are known for them. The specimen comprised CD4+ T cells from blood, cultured in vitro, sampled after SARS-CoV-2 vaccination. All receptors derive from a human donor who had recovered from COVID-19.

This clonotype is deemed large (0.1 to 1%). The chain recombines TRBV7-2 with TRBJ1-2, with D possibly matching TRBD1 (5 bases). The CDR3 covers 16 residues. Per the germline V gene, CDR1 is SGHTA and CDR2 is FQGNSA. V lost 1 base and J lost 2, with 14 bases in between. The DNA for the CDR3 is TGTGCCAGCAGCTTAGAGGCGGGGGTTATAAACTATGGCTACACCTTC. As protein: CASSLEAGVINYGYTF.

This chain links TRBV19 with TRBJ2-3, with 10 nucleotides matching TRBD2. Looked up from germline, CDR1 is LNHDA and CDR2 is SQIVND (reference sequence). V lost 4 bases and J lost 2; bases outside the gene matches: 3. This CDR3 region has 15 residues. The CDR3 reads CASSTTSGITDTQYF. The CDR3 nucleotides read TGTGCCAGTAGTACTACTAGCGGGATCACAGATACGCAGTATTTT. The full variable domain, completed using reference TRBV19 and TRBJ2-3, is DGGITQSPKYLFRKEGQNVTLSCEQNLNHDAMYWYRQDPGQGLRLIYYSQIVNDFQKGDIAEGYSVSREKKESFPLTVTSAQKNPTAFYLCASSTTSGITDTQYFGPGTRLTVL.

This rearrangement joins TRBV27 to TRBJ2-3; 8 bases match TRBD2. The germline V gene encodes CDR1 MNHEY and CDR2 SMNVEV (reference sequence). Germline trimming cut 6 bases from V and 2 bases from J; bases unmatched to any gene: 7. There are 15 residues in the CDR3. CDR3 loop: CASSVPGGYTDTQYF. The CDR3 nucleotides read TGTGCCAGCAGCGTCCCGGGGGGGTACACAGATACGCAGTATTTT.

This clonotype was recorded a few times. The V call is TRBV27, the J call TRBJ2-5; the D call may be TRBD1 or TRBD2 (5 bases each). CDR3 length equals 16 residues. Germline CDR1 MNHEY, CDR2 SMNVEV (reference sequence). Trimming shortened V by 4 bases and J by 6 bases, and 21 bases separated the two germline ends. The CDR3, as DNA: TGTGCCAGCAGTTCCCCAGGGAAGCGGCCCCTTCAGACCCAGTACTTC. The encoded protein is CASSSPGKRPLQTQYF.

By its share, this clonotype is medium-sized. This sequence joins TRBV10-3 and TRBJ1-2; perhaps TRBD1 as D (5 bases). This CDR3 comprises 11 residues. The V gene's germline CDR1 is ENHRY and CDR2 SYGVKD. V was clipped by 4 bases and J by 8 bases, with 8 bases between them. The CDR3 DNA is TGTGCCATCAGTGCGACAGACGGCTACACCTTC. It codes for CAISATDGYTF.

This clonotype is categorized as medium-sized (0.01 to 0.1%). This chain uses TRBV6-5 with TRBJ2-7; 9 nucleotides match TRBD2. This CDR3 is built from 15 residues. CDR1 and CDR2 (germline): MNHEY, SVGAGI. V lost 4 bases to trimming and J lost 0 bases; unmatched junction nucleotides: 4. CDR3 residues: CASSSAREGSYEQYF. CDR3 in DNA: TGTGCCAGCAGTTCGGCGCGGGAGGGCTCCTACGAGCAGTACTTC.

There are a few counts of this clonotype. The chain combines TRBV7-8 with TRBJ1-2; 9 nucleotides align to TRBD1. CDR3 size: 14 residues. V shed 5 bases, J shed 0 bases, and the junction held 1 base outside the gene matches. Germline-derived CDR1 and CDR2 are SGHVS and FQNEAQ. CDR3 sequence: CASSRTGANYGYTF. The CDR3 DNA reads as TGTGCCAGCAGCCGGACAGGGGCTAACTATGGCTACACCTTC.

In its sample, this clonotype was seen a few times. One end of the junction varies from germline; a read error may be responsible. The chain recombines TRBV7-2 with TRBJ2-7; D is unclear. The germline gives CDR1 SGHTA, CDR2 FQGNSA. CDR3 length: 11 amino acids. The CDR3 coding sequence is TGTGCCAGCAGCTTAGCCGCCGACTCCGTCTTC. As protein: CASSLAADSVF.

Only a few counts were recorded for this clonotype. The J gene is TRBJ2-7, the V gene TRBV20-1, with D possibly TRBD2 on 5 matching bases. The CDR3 totals 13 residues. Germline CDR1 is DFQATT and CDR2 is SNEGSKA (reference sequence). Trimming took off 3 bases at V and 0 bases at J, with 9 bases between the two ends. The CDR3 DNA is TGCAGTGCTAGTCGGGGATCCTCCTACGAGCAGTACTTC. Translating it yields CSASRGSSYEQYF.

The CDR3 DNA follows: TGTGCCAGCATCCCTACCGGGACAGGGATGGAGACCCAGTACTTC. As protein: CASIPTGTGMETQYF. J is TRBJ2-5 and V is TRBV6-1; TRBD1 aligns across 9 bases. Germline CDR1 reads MNHNS; CDR2 reads SASEGT. The trim removed 7 bases at V and 5 bases at J, leaving 11 bases unmatched. The CDR3 contains 15 residues.

The CDR3 DNA reads as TGTGCCAGCAGCTTAACCGCGAGACAGATCTACAATGAGCAGTTCTTC. Translation gives CASSLTARQIYNEQFF. The rearrangement joins TRBV11-2 to TRBJ2-1; maybe TRBD1 (5 bases). Germline V gene data show CDR1 as SGHAT and CDR2 as FQNNGV. This CDR3 is built from 16 residues. The V and J ends lost 2 bases and 3 bases respectively, with 14 bases between them.

This clonotype occurred a few times. The V and J genes are TRBV5-6 and TRBJ2-7; D not certain. This CDR3 comprises 15 residues. The germline gives CDR1 SGHDT, CDR2 YYEEEE. The V and J ends lost 4 bases and 0 bases respectively, with 14 bases between them. CDR3 sequence: CASSRLAASSYEQYF. The CDR3 DNA follows: TGTGCCAGCAGCAGGCTGGCGGCAAGCTCCTACGAGCAGTACTTC.

This chain links TRBV7-9 with TRBJ2-2; D gene unclear. The length of the CDR3 is 16 residues. Germline loops: CDR1 SEHNR, CDR2 FQNEAQ (reference sequence). Trimming stripped 1 base from V and 3 bases from J, with 12 bases between. CDR3: CASSLGYGFYTGELFF. The CDR3 DNA follows: TGTGCCAGCAGCTTAGGATACGGTTTTTACACCGGGGAGCTGTTTTTT.

V usage is TRBV12-3 or TRBV12-4 and J usage is TRBJ1-1; D call uncertain. V lost 3 bases, J lost 2 bases, and 10 bases lay in between. The CDR3 is 14 residues long. The CDR3 nucleotides read TGTGCCAGCAGTTTGGACGGAAGAAACACTGAAGCTTTCTTT. Its translation: CASSLDGRNTEAFF.

V is TRBV7-2 and J is TRBJ2-2; the match to TRBD2 covers 14 bases. V gave up 1 base and J gave up 6 bases; unmatched junction bases: 4. The CDR3 totals 17 residues. CDR1 and CDR2 from the germline V gene are SGHTA and FQGNSA. The CDR3 reads CASSLGLAGGVSGELFF. In DNA, the CDR3 is TGTGCCAGCAGCTTAGGACTAGCGGGAGGGGTTTCCGGGGAGCTGTTTTTT.

The count of this clonotype is one. The rearrangement links TRBV2 to TRBJ2-5; TRBD2 matches at 8 bases. The J segment lost 5 bases and the V segment lost 3 bases, leaving 11 bases of the junction unmatched. Germline CDR1 is SNHLY and CDR2 is FYNNEI. The CDR3 length is 16 residues. In nucleotides, the CDR3 is TGTGCCAGCAGTGACCCCTCAAGCGGGAGAACGGAGACCCAGTACTTC. Its translation: CASSDPSSGRTETQYF.

The sample holds a few counts of this clonotype. This chain connects TRBV18 to TRBJ1-2; 7 nucleotides align to TRBD1. Germline V CDR1 and CDR2: KGHSH, LQKENI. CDR3 length: 14 amino acids. V was clipped by 0 bases and J by 5 bases; unmatched bases: 3. The CDR3 loop reads CASSPPGRGYGYTF. The CDR3 DNA reads TGTGCCAGCTCACCACCGGGCAGGGGGTATGGCTACACCTTC.

This clonotype turned up a few times. The V gene is TRBV6-5, the J gene TRBJ2-7; 7 nucleotides match TRBD1. With 6 bases clipped from V and 6 bases from J, the junction kept 8 bases outside the gene matches. Germline V lookup: CDR1 MNHEY, CDR2 SVGAGI. This CDR3 has 13 amino acids. CDR3 sequence reads: CASSYGQAGEQYF. Written as DNA, the CDR3 is TGTGCCAGCAGCTACGGACAGGCTGGCGAGCAGTACTTC.

The rearrangement uses TRBV5-1 and TRBJ2-7; 10 positions match TRBD2. The V and J ends lost 4 bases and 4 bases, in that order; junction bases with no gene match: 8. This CDR3 region has 15 residues. Germline values: CDR1 SGHRS, CDR2 YFSETQ. The CDR3 loop reads CASSAKLAGAYEQYF. CDR3 DNA: TGCGCCAGCAGCGCGAAGCTAGCGGGAGCGTACGAGCAGTACTTC.

The gene calls are TRBV27 and TRBJ2-5, with 8 bases lining up with TRBD1. V was pared by 6 bases and J by 3 bases, with 15 bases of the junction left unmatched. The CDR3 extends over 17 amino acids. Germline lookup yields CDR1 MNHEY and CDR2 SMNVEV (reference sequence). The CDR3: CASSSEQGAVVKETQYF. The DNA of the CDR3 is TGTGCCAGCAGCTCAGAGCAGGGGGCGGTTGTGAAAGAGACCCAGTACTTC.

As DNA, the CDR3 is TGTGCCAGCAGTTACTCGGGAGGGGGTTATCAGCCCCAGCATTTT. The encoded protein is CASSYSGGGYQPQHF. The genes are TRBV6-5 and TRBJ1-5; D is perhaps TRBD1 (6 bases). Trimming cost V 0 bases and J 5 bases, with 11 bases left between them. Germline V gene data show CDR1 as MNHEY and CDR2 as SVGAGI. This CDR3 is 15 amino acids long.

The gene calls are TRBV2 and TRBJ2-5, with 9 bases identical to TRBD2. The junction had 6 bases not matched to a gene; V was cut back by 0 bases and J by 4 bases. Germline values: CDR1 SNHLY, CDR2 FYNNEI. This CDR3 region has 16 residues. CDR3 sequence reads: CASSEAVAGVTETQYF. The CDR3 DNA sequence: TGTGCCAGCAGTGAAGCGGTAGCGGGAGTGACAGAGACCCAGTACTTC.

A few counts support this clonotype. This chain links TRBV7-2 with TRBJ2-1; 14 bases map to TRBD2. J gave up 7 bases and V 7 bases, and 18 bases lay outside the gene matches. This CDR3 has 19 amino acids. Germline CDR1 and CDR2: SGHTA and FQGNSA. CDR3 amino acids: CASIARGLAGVLGANEQFF. DNA for the CDR3: TGTGCCAGCATCGCCCGGGGACTAGCGGGAGTCTTGGGCGCGAATGAGCAGTTCTTC.

CDR3: CASSFQPAGTGFLNTEAFF. CDR3 coding DNA: TGTGCCAGCAGCTTTCAGCCCGCCGGGACAGGGTTTCTGAACACTGAAGCTTTCTTT. The chain recombines TRBV7-9 with TRBJ1-1, with 9 bases aligning to TRBD1. V dropped 3 bases and J dropped 0; count of bases not matched to a gene: 14. This CDR3 region has 19 residues. Germline values: CDR1 SEHNR, CDR2 FQNEAQ (reference sequence).

The chain employs TRBV7-2 and TRBJ2-7; 8 nucleotides agree with TRBD1. Trimming at V came to 5 bases and at J to 6 bases, leaving 3 bases not matched to a gene. Looked up from germline, CDR1 is SGHTA and CDR2 is FQGNSA. The CDR3 runs to 12 residues. CDR3 DNA: TGTGCCAGCAGCAAGACAGGGGTCGAGCAGTACTTC. Translation gives CASSKTGVEQYF.

V is TRBV11-2 and J is TRBJ2-1, with a weak D call TRBD1 (7 bases). Germline-derived CDR1 and CDR2 are SGHAT and FQNNGV. The V and J ends lost 5 bases and 9 bases respectively, with 14 bases between them. This CDR3 spans 13 amino acids. CDR3 bases: TGTGCCAGCAGCCCCCAGGGGGGCTTTGAGCAGTTCTTC. Protein product: CASSPQGGFEQFF.

This clonotype was seen only a few times. This chain uses TRBV6-2 or TRBV6-3 with TRBJ2-1; 8 positions agree with TRBD1. J gave up 7 bases and V 2 bases, and 10 bases lay outside the gene matches. From germline, CDR1 is MNHEY and CDR2 SVGEGT. This CDR3 comprises 16 residues. The CDR3 loop is CASSYGGGTGRNEQFF. CDR3 nucleotide sequence: TGTGCCAGCAGTTACGGAGGTGGGACAGGCCGAAATGAGCAGTTCTTC.

The chain employs TRBV7-8 and TRBJ2-2, with D possibly matching TRBD1 (6 bases). CDR1 is SGHVS and CDR2 is FQNEAQ in the germline V gene. V was clipped by 5 bases and J by 4 bases, with 17 bases between them. This CDR3 region has 16 residues. The CDR3 DNA follows: TGTGCCAGCAGCGTCAGGGGTCCCCTAACCACCGGGGAGCTGTTTTTT. Protein product: CASSVRGPLTTGELFF.

The chain links TRBV2 to TRBJ1-3, with D uncertain. V lost 2 bases and J 3 bases, leaving 2 bases between the germline ends. CDR3 length equals 12 residues. CDR1 and CDR2 from the germline V gene are SNHLY and FYNNEI. The CDR3 DNA is TGTGCCAGCAGTGAATATGGAAACACCATATATTTT. Its translation: CASSEYGNTIYF.

The chain employs TRBV15 and TRBJ1-4; D is unresolved. Germline CDR1 LNHNV, CDR2 YYDKDF (reference sequence). The CDR3 has 14 amino acids. V lost 2 bases, J lost 6 bases, and 10 bases lay in between. Written as DNA, the CDR3 is TGTGCCACCAGCAGAATCTACGAGGATGAAAAACTGTTTTTT. It codes for CATSRIYEDEKLFF.